This is a list of T cell receptor beta chains from one sample in a study of T-cell memory formation after mild COVID-19. Using its own MiXCR run on the 5' RACE reads, TCRdb lists one record per CDR3 protein. The repertoire consists of approximately 500,000 distinct CDR3 sequences, with roughly 25% occurring once and the leading ten covering roughly an eighth. Material for sequencing was PBMCs or a T cell subset sorted from them (not recorded which). The receptor set was obtained from an adult woman who had mild COVID-19 (a few samples of this study predate the infection). Cell type and time point are not known. The conserved cysteine and the conserved F or W are not part of the CDR3 here. The order of the fields is V gene, CDR3 protein.

V gene: TRBV29-1; CDR3 protein: SGYLRSSYNEQF
V gene: TRBV4-1; CDR3 protein: ASSQGTTGLETQY
V gene: TRBV4-1; CDR3 protein: ASSHPGDRGYETQY
V gene: TRBV19; CDR3 protein: ASSHRGTYEQY
V gene: TRBV4-1; CDR3 protein: ASSQGVSGELF
V gene: TRBV5-5; CDR3 protein: ASSQGQGDLQETQY
V gene: TRBV12-3/TRBV12-4; CDR3 protein: ASKGTHHSNEQF
V gene: TRBV6-5; CDR3 protein: ASRQGGNNSPLH
V gene: TRBV4-3; CDR3 protein: ASSQENHQVPGELF
V gene: TRBV24-1; CDR3 protein: ATSVARGNTGELF
V gene: TRBV10-3; CDR3 protein: AIRGGLAGGADTQY
V gene: TRBV29-1; CDR3 protein: SVAPGTSYEQY
V gene: TRBV7-9; CDR3 protein: ASSSGLAPYNEQF
V gene: TRBV29-1; CDR3 protein: SVDGTLGISNEQF
V gene: TRBV6-5; CDR3 protein: ASSWADRSYEQY
V gene: TRBV2; CDR3 protein: ASNVQGNTEAF
V gene: TRBV12-3/TRBV12-4; CDR3 protein: ASSLDVHEQY
V gene: TRBV29-1; CDR3 protein: SVTDGGPSGTQY
V gene: TRBV24-1; CDR3 protein: ATGGSGDFETQY
V gene: TRBV12-3/TRBV12-4; CDR3 protein: ASSLVQQETQY
V gene: TRBV19; CDR3 protein: ASSYMVAGTYEQY
V gene: TRBV19; CDR3 protein: ASSIVPSILALDSYNEQF
V gene: TRBV7-9; CDR3 protein: ASSLGLAGEGEQF
V gene: TRBV5-1; CDR3 protein: ASSLGCTRWGTDTQY
V gene: TRBV6-2/TRBV6-3; CDR3 protein: ASSYDGNSPLH
V gene: TRBV3-1; CDR3 protein: ASTTGWGTEAF
V gene: TRBV7-3; CDR3 protein: ASSLSGTGKDTQY
V gene: TRBV24-1; CDR3 protein: ATGTGVSTGELF
V gene: TRBV7-2; CDR3 protein: ASSRRTSGGVKQETQY
V gene: TRBV15; CDR3 protein: ATSSRKTWIEQY
V gene: TRBV7-8; CDR3 protein: ASSLDGSSYNEQF
V gene: TRBV7-8; CDR3 protein: ASTLTRDRISTDTQY
V gene: TRBV7-9; CDR3 protein: ASSLAGGAADTQY
V gene: TRBV7-2; CDR3 protein: ASSLVSGGNTGELF
V gene: TRBV2; CDR3 protein: ASSWDSQAF
V gene: TRBV27; CDR3 protein: AISGGPHNEQF
V gene: TRBV7-2; CDR3 protein: ASSLALIGTGRTDTQY
V gene: TRBV2; CDR3 protein: ASSEFVSGGAHEQF
V gene: TRBV6-2/TRBV6-3; CDR3 protein: ASSAYEQY
V gene: TRBV18; CDR3 protein: ASSPQLAGGHYNEQF
V gene: TRBV6-2/TRBV6-3; CDR3 protein: ASRYDRVADTQY
V gene: TRBV7-2; CDR3 protein: ASSPTSRGRGETQY
V gene: TRBV4-2; CDR3 protein: ASSHRDRGRAEAF
V gene: TRBV11-3; CDR3 protein: ASLADHNSPLH
V gene: TRBV6-5; CDR3 protein: ASSPGTGRNGYT
V gene: TRBV4-2; CDR3 protein: ASSQEAGGPLNEQF
V gene: TRBV7-9; CDR3 protein: ASSGNLDYGYT
V gene: TRBV6-1; CDR3 protein: ASSEPGQTYNEQF
V gene: TRBV7-9; CDR3 protein: ASSLPRYRPTGNSEAF
V gene: TRBV11-2; CDR3 protein: ASERGGNTGELF
V gene: TRBV12-3/TRBV12-4; CDR3 protein: ASSSSGFSTDTQY
V gene: TRBV18; CDR3 protein: ASSLAVGSRQF